Presented here are 28 T cell receptor beta chains from one specimen sequenced in a study of T cells in Graves' hyperthyroidism and ophthalmopathy. The TCR beta CDR3 regions underwent amplification using RNA transcripts as the source. In the first-round RT-PCR of the TCR CDR3, the HTBI primer set was used. TCRdb independently ran MiXCR on the multiplex PCR reads; one entry per CDR3 protein. The repertoire consists of some 400,000 distinct CDR3 sequences, with over 11% occurring once and the leading ten covering roughly 9.6%. The specimen sequenced was blood. Receptor source: a woman aged 55-75 years with Graves' hyperthyroidism.

In DNA form, the CDR3 reads TGTGCCAGTAGTAAGATGAAAAAAGAGACCCAGTACTTC. Residues: CASSKMKKETQYF. This chain connects TRBV19 to TRBJ2-5, with D uncertain. V was trimmed by 4 bases and J by 3 bases, leaving 9 bases between them. Germline loops: CDR1 LNHDA, CDR2 SQIVND (reference sequence). The CDR3 totals 13 residues.

The rearrangement links TRBV11-1 to TRBJ1-6; the D gene is possibly TRBD1 (5 bases). V shed 4 bases and J shed 6 bases, with 7 bases lying between them. This CDR3 contains 13 residues. Per the germline V gene, CDR1 is SGHAT and CDR2 is FQDESV (reference sequence). CDR3 residues: CASSWDRNSPLHF. Here the CDR3 DNA reads TGTGCCAGCAGCTGGGACCGTAATTCACCCCTCCACTTT.

This clonotype was recorded many times. CDR3 in amino acids: CASSTNSGSRYEQYF. The CDR3 nucleotides read TGTGCCAGCAGTACCAATAGCGGGAGTCGCTACGAGCAGTACTTC. J is TRBJ2-7 and V is TRBV12-3 or TRBV12-4, with 9 positions matching TRBD2. The CDR3 length is 15 residues. V lost 5 bases, J lost 3 bases, and 8 bases stayed unmatched.

This clonotype has a count of ten or more. This chain connects TRBV5-1 to TRBJ1-1; perhaps TRBD1 as D (5 bases). CDR3 length equals 15 residues. V was cut by 0 bases and J by 3 bases, with 12 bases left in between. The germline gives CDR1 SGHRS, CDR2 YFSETQ. The CDR3 DNA sequence: TGCGCCAGCAGCTTGGGGGCAGGGCTGGACACTGAAGCTTTCTTT. Protein product: CASSLGAGLDTEAFF.

Many counts were recorded for this clonotype. The chain is built from TRBV5-1 and TRBJ2-1; 7 bases agree with TRBD2. This CDR3 is 15 amino acids long. The germline V gene encodes CDR1 SGHRS and CDR2 YFSETQ. V trimming: 4 bases; J trimming: 6 bases; junction bases outside the gene matches: 10. CDR3 DNA sequence: TGCGCCAGCAGCCCCCCCCGGGGGGTGACCAATGAGCAGTTCTTC. This translates into CASSPPRGVTNEQFF.

This clonotype was picked up many times. The V and J genes are TRBV11-2 and TRBJ1-2; tentatively, D is TRBD1 (5 bases). The V end lost 1 base, the J end lost 8 bases, and 11 bases lay between the germline ends. Germline V gene data show CDR1 as SGHAT and CDR2 as FQNNGV. CDR3 size: 13 residues. The CDR3 nucleotides are TGTGCCAGCAGCTTAGCGGGGGGTGAAGGCTACACCTTC. Its protein is CASSLAGGEGYTF.

The chain recombines TRBV9 with TRBJ2-3; 9 bases are shared with TRBD2. CDR1 is SGDLS and CDR2 is YYNGEE in the germline V gene. This CDR3 contains 14 residues. V shed 0 bases, J shed 5 bases, and the junction held 1 base outside the gene matches. CDR3 nucleotide sequence: TGTGCCAGCAGCGTAGGGACTAGCGTAGATACGCAGTATTTT. Residues: CASSVGTSVDTQYF.

V and J are TRBV11-2 and TRBJ2-3; TRBD2 might be the D (5 bases). V was pared by 1 base and J by 4 bases, with 15 bases between. The CDR3 spans 16 residues. The V gene's germline CDR1 is SGHAT and CDR2 FQNNGV. CDR3 loop: CASSLVGVDFSDTQYF. The CDR3 DNA reads as TGTGCCAGCAGCTTAGTTGGCGTGGACTTCTCAGATACGCAGTATTTT.

This clonotype has a single count. V usage is TRBV30 and J usage is TRBJ1-1; D call uncertain. The V end was cut by 2 bases, the J end by 0 bases, with 10 bases between. Per germline, CDR1 GTSNPN and CDR2 SVGIG (reference sequence). The CDR3 length is 14 residues. DNA for the CDR3: TGTGCCTGGAGTCTTTGGCAGGTGAACACTGAAGCTTTCTTT. As protein: CAWSLWQVNTEAFF.

Ten or more counts support this clonotype. This sequence joins TRBV7-3 and TRBJ2-1, with 11 nucleotides matching TRBD2. Germline CDR1 reads SGHTA; CDR2 reads FQGTGA. Trimming cost V 4 bases and J 8 bases; bases outside gene matches: 7. This CDR3 spans 15 amino acids. CDR3 bases: TGTGCCAGCAGCTCGGGACTAGCGGACCCTCATGAGCAGTTCTTC. This codes for CASSSGLADPHEQFF.

This clonotype has only a few counts. The CDR3 loop is CAWSPQIYGYTF. In nucleotides, the CDR3 is TGTGCCTGGAGTCCACAGATTTATGGCTACACCTTC. V usage is TRBV30 and J usage is TRBJ1-2, with D hard to call. Germline V gives CDR1 GTSNPN, CDR2 SVGIG (reference sequence). V gave up 2 bases and J gave up 5 bases, with 9 bases separating them. This CDR3 has 12 amino acids.

In its sample, this clonotype was seen many times. The chain uses TRBV10-3 and TRBJ2-5; possibly TRBD1 or TRBD2 for D (5 bases each). Trimming took off 6 bases at V and 12 bases at J, with 20 bases between the two ends. The CDR3 is 13 residues long. Germline V gene data show CDR1 as ENHRY and CDR2 as SYGVKD. The CDR3 DNA reads as TGTGCCATCAGCGGGGCCCAAAAAAAGGTGGAGTACTTC. Residues: CAISGAQKKVEYF.

The genes are TRBV30 and TRBJ1-6; D remains ambiguous. The germline V gene encodes CDR1 GTSNPN and CDR2 SVGIG (reference sequence). Deletions cut 0 bases from V and 4 bases from J, with 10 bases between. The CDR3 length is 15 residues. In DNA form, the CDR3 reads TGTGCCTGGAGTGTGGGCGGATCATATAATTCACCCCTCCACTTT. Its protein product is CAWSVGGSYNSPLHF.

A few counts support this clonotype. One end of the junction is discordant with germline, which a read error may explain. The DNA of the CDR3 is TGTGCCGGCAGCTTAGCGGGAGGGGATTACAATGAGCAGTTCTTC. Translation gives CAGSLAGGDYNEQFF. The V and J genes are TRBV11-3 and TRBJ2-1; TRBD2 matches at 11 bases. Germline-derived CDR1 and CDR2 are SGHNT and YENEEA. The CDR3 spans 15 residues.

The chain carries TRBV12-3 or TRBV12-4 and TRBJ1-4; unclear D gene. Trimming removed 5 bases from V and 6 bases from J, with 7 bases in between. The CDR3 totals 12 residues. The CDR3 DNA sequence: TGTGCCAGCAGTGGACTCGATGAAAAACTGTTTTTT. This encodes CASSGLDEKLFF.

This clonotype appeared a few times. The J gene is TRBJ2-7, the V gene TRBV18; no clear D gene. Between the trimmed V and J ends, which lost 7 bases and 2 bases, there was a span of 15 bases. The CDR3 is 14 amino acids. Germline assignment: CDR1 KGHSH and CDR2 LQKENI. CDR3 nucleotide sequence: TGTGCCAGCTGTCGTGGGCCTGGAGCCTACGAGCAGTACTTC. Its protein is CASCRGPGAYEQYF. Complete variable domain (other parts from reference TRBV18 and TRBJ2-7): NAGVMQNPRHLVRRRGQEARLRCSPMKGHSHVYWYRQLPEEGLKFMVYLQKENIIDESGMPKERFSAEFPKEGPSILRIQQVVRGDSAAYFCASCRGPGAYEQYFGPGTRLTVT.

The rearrangement uses TRBV9 and TRBJ2-2; no clear D. The germline CDR1 and CDR2 sequences are SGDLS and YYNGEE. V gave up 0 bases and J gave up 8 bases, with 11 bases separating them. The CDR3 has 14 amino acids. The chain's CDR3 is CASSVVEMRGELFF. CDR3 sequence (DNA): TGTGCCAGCAGCGTAGTGGAGATGCGGGGGGAGCTGTTTTTT.

This clonotype has a count of ten or more. The chain combines TRBV7-3 with TRBJ2-3; 10 bases are shared with TRBD1. This CDR3 comprises 15 residues. Trimming cost V 3 bases and J 3 bases; bases outside gene matches: 3. Per the germline V gene, CDR1 is SGHTA and CDR2 is FQGTGA. The CDR3 sequence: CASSLTGGGTDTQYF. CDR3 bases: TGTGCCAGCAGCTTGACAGGGGGCGGAACAGATACGCAGTATTTT.

This clonotype was seen at least ten times. V is TRBV20-1 and J is TRBJ2-7; the match to TRBD2 covers 11 bases. Trimming at V came to 5 bases and at J to 1 base, leaving 10 bases not matched to a gene. The germline V gene encodes CDR1 DFQATT and CDR2 SNEGSKA (reference sequence). The CDR3 consists of 16 residues. CDR3 DNA sequence: TGCAGTGCTGGGCCGCTACTAGCGGGAGAGTCCTACGAGCAGTACTTC. This codes for CSAGPLLAGESYEQYF.

The chain combines TRBV18 with TRBJ1-5; a weak D match, TRBD1 (5 bases). CDR3 length equals 12 residues. Trimming cost V 0 bases and J 13 bases, with 10 bases left between them. Per germline, CDR1 KGHSH and CDR2 LQKENI. This chain's CDR3 is CASSPPAGVQHF. DNA for the CDR3: TGTGCCAGCTCACCACCGGCGGGGGTTCAGCATTTT.

This clonotype was observed a few times. The chain recombines TRBV4-1 with TRBJ1-6; possibly TRBD1 for D (5 bases). Germline CDR1 and CDR2: MGHRA and YSYEKL. The CDR3 runs to 18 residues. Trimming pared 1 base from V and 6 bases from J, leaving 19 bases between. The CDR3 protein is CASSQVEIGVNGNSPLHF. The DNA of the CDR3 is TGCGCCAGCAGCCAAGTGGAGATAGGGGTCAATGGTAATTCACCCCTCCACTTT.

This clonotype was picked up many times. The gene calls are TRBV5-1 and TRBJ2-3; 10 positions agree with TRBD2. Losses at the gene ends were 2 bases for V and 3 bases for J; bases not matched to a gene: 9. Germline V CDR1 and CDR2: SGHRS, YFSETQ. CDR3 size: 17 residues. CDR3 protein: CASSFPLAGVLTDTQYF. The DNA for the CDR3 is TGCGCCAGCAGCTTCCCCCTAGCGGGAGTACTGACAGATACGCAGTATTTT.

This clonotype was detected ten times or more. J is TRBJ1-1 and V is TRBV12-3 or TRBV12-4; the D gene is possibly TRBD1 (6 bases). Trimming pared 5 bases from V and 8 bases from J, leaving 12 bases between. The CDR3 runs to 12 residues. CDR3 nucleotide sequence: TGTGCCAGCAGTCTAGGGACACTCGAAGCTTTCTTT. Its protein is CASSLGTLEAFF.

The chain couples TRBV4-1 to TRBJ1-5; no clear D. Germline assignment: CDR1 MGHRA and CDR2 YSYEKL. CDR3 length: 17 residues. The V gene lost 7 bases and the J gene lost 3 bases, with 22 bases spanning the gap. In nucleotides, the CDR3 is TGCGCCAGCACCTCGGGTAAATTCGGCCAGATCAATCAGCCCCAGCATTTT. Translated: CASTSGKFGQINQPQHF.

V and J are TRBV6-1 and TRBJ2-1; TRBD1 matches 7 bases. V shed 5 bases and J 3 bases; nucleotides not matched to a gene: 10. CDR1 MNHNS and CDR2 SASEGT come from the germline V gene. The CDR3 consists of 16 residues. The CDR3 loop reads CASSTPTGKHYNEQFF. CDR3 in DNA: TGTGCCAGCAGTACCCCGACAGGGAAACACTACAATGAGCAGTTCTTC.

A note on this clonotype: Possible read error: a much larger clone is one base away. The chain uses TRBV30 and TRBJ2-2; tentatively, D is TRBD2 (5 bases). The V and J ends lost 5 bases and 8 bases respectively, with 15 bases between them. Germline assignment: CDR1 GTSNPN and CDR2 SVGIG (reference sequence). The CDR3 runs to 13 residues. DNA for the CDR3: TGTGCCTGGTGTTTCTCTTGGGAGGGGGAGCTGTTTTTT. This sequence encodes CAWCFSWEGELFF.

This chain connects TRBV9 to TRBJ2-6; 7 nucleotides align to TRBD1. The ends lost 3 bases at V and 3 bases at J; junction bases unmatched: 9. The CDR3 has 17 amino acids. Germline V gives CDR1 SGDLS, CDR2 YYNGEE. The CDR3 region is CASSGRGGSLGANVLTF. The CDR3 DNA is TGTGCCAGCAGCGGGAGAGGGGGCTCCCTTGGGGCCAACGTCCTGACTTTC.

This clonotype has a handful of counts. The V gene is TRBV11-3, the J gene TRBJ2-3; TRBD2 might be the D (5 bases). CDR3 length: 14 amino acids. CDR1 and CDR2 from the germline V gene are SGHNT and YENEEA. Trimming shortened V by 4 bases and J by 1 base, and 9 bases separated the two germline ends. DNA for the CDR3: TGTGCCAGCAGCTCTATCGGGGGCACAGATACGCAGTATTTT. Protein product: CASSSIGGTDTQYF.